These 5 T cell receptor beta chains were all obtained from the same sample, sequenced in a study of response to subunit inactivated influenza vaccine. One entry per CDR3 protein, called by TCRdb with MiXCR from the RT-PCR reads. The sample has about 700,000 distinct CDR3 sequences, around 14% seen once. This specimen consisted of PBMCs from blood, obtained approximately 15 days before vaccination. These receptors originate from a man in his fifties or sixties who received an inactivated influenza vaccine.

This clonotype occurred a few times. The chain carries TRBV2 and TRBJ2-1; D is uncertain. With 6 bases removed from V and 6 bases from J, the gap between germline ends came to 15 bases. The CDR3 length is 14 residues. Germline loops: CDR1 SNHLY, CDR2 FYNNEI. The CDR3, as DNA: TGTGCCAGCAGCGACGCTCCCCCCACCAATGAGCAGTTCTTC. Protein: CASSDAPPTNEQFF.

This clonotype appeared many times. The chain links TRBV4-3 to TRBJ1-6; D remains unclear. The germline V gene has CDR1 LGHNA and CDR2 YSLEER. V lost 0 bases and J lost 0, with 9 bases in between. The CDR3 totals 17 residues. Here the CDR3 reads CASSQEDGSSYNSPLHF. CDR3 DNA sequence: TGCGCCAGCAGCCAAGAAGACGGAAGCTCCTATAATTCACCCCTCCACTTT.

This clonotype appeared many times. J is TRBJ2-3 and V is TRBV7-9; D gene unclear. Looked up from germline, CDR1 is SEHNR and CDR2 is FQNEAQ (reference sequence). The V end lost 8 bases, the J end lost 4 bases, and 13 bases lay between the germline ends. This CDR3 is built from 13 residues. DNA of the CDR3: TGTGCCAGCGCCCGAGTTCCCTCAGATACGCAGTATTTT. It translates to CASARVPSDTQYF.

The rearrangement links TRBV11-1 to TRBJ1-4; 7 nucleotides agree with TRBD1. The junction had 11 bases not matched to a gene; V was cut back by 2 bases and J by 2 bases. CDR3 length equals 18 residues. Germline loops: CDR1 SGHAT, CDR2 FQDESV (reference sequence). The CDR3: CASSLSPGQRSTNEKLFF. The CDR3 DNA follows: TGTGCCAGCAGCTTATCCCCGGGACAGAGGTCCACTAATGAAAAACTGTTTTTT.

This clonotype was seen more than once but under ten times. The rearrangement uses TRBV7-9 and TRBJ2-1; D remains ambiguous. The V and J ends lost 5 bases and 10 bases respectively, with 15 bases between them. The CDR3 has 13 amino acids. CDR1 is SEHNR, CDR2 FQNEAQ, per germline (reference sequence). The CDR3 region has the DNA TGTGCCAGCAGCCAATCTAGGTCAGAGGAGCAGTTCTTC. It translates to CASSQSRSEEQFF.